By frequency in the sample, the clone carrying this T cell receptor (beta chain) is medium-sized. Its antigen is undetermined. V lost 0 bases and J 4 bases, leaving 1 base between the germline ends. The CDR3 sequence is 11 residues long. CDR1 DFQATT and CDR2 SNEGSKA come from the germline V gene (reference sequence). Time point noted: sample taken at primary tumor resection. Extraction of whole RNA from tumor, nontumor lung or frozen PBMC preceded unsorted sequencing. MiXCR, run by TCRdb on the 5' RACE reads, gives a single entry per CDR3 protein. The sample lists about 10,000 distinct CDR3 sequences, 4.5% to 6% seen once, with more than 20% in the top ten. This entry is derived from a study of spatial heterogeneity in lung cancer. General study points: Tumor TCRs that were ubiquitous and expanded showed up in blood more at resection than follow-up.

The sequence derives from a male donor with early-stage non-small cell lung cancer. The chain recombines TRBV20-1 with TRBJ1-5; D unclear. Sequenced here: PBMCs, sampled at surgery. In nucleotides, the CDR3 is TGCAGTGCTAGAGATAATCAGCCCCAGCATTTT. This translates into CSARDNQPQHF.